The present T cell receptor beta chain was sequenced within a study of T cell responses to AZD1222 COVID-19 vaccine. Study conclusions and caveats: Just 6 or 7 AZD1222 recipients were seropositive at baseline. The CD4 TCRs associated with vaccination extended across spike and predominated at 160-218 and 743-854.

Germline V gene sequence: CDR1 SEHNR, CDR2 FQNEAQ (reference sequence). CDR3 length: 13 residues. The germline V and J ends were trimmed by 7 bases and 2 bases, with 12 bases remaining between them. Produced via immunoSEQ multiplex PCR; TCRdb's table is partial and in-frame only. The sample yields roughly 89,000 clones, approximately 87% seen once. Of note for this clone: The antigen is not known.

Sample: peripheral blood, taken on day 0 of MenACWY control vaccination. The source is an adult in good health. The V call is TRBV7-9, the J call TRBJ2-7, with a possible D match to TRBD1 (6 bases). Here the CDR3 reads CASTKDSAYEQYF. DNA for the CDR3: TGTGCCAGCACCAAGGACAGCGCCTACGAGCAGTACTTC.